The entry that follows covers one T cell receptor beta chain sequence. This PCR relied on a set of 60 Vbeta primers and 13 Jbeta primers. Generated by immunoSEQ multiplex PCR, the TCRdb table keeps only in-frame clones and is missing some. The sample yields roughly 120,000 clones, roughly 66% seen once. The data stem from a study of cytomegalovirus exposure and HLA in healthy donors. The length of the CDR3 is 14 residues. Trimming pared 4 bases from V and 5 bases from J, leaving 14 bases between. The germline V gene encodes CDR1 KGHSH and CDR2 LQKENI. The chain carries TRBV18 and TRBJ1-1; no clear D. This receptor was identified in a man aged 60 to 75 in good health and CMV-seropositive. The sequenced sample was PBMCs. The CDR3 sequence is CASSLNWRETEAFF. In DNA form, the CDR3 reads TGTGCCAGCTCACTAAACTGGAGAGAGACTGAAGCTTTCTTT.